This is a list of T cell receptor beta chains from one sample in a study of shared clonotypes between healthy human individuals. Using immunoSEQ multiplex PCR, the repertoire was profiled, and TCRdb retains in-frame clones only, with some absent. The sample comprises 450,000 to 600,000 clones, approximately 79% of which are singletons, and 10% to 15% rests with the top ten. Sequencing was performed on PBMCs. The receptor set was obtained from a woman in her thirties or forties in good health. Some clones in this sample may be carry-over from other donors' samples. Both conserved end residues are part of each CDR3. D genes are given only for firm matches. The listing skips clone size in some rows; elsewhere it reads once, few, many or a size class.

CDR3aa: CASSQAQRESYNEQFF
CDR3nt: TGTGCCAGCAGCCAAGCGCAGCGGGAGAGTTACAATGAGCAGTTCTTC
d_gene: TRBD2
v_gene: TRBV4-2
j_gene: TRBJ2-1
len: 16
abundance: .

CDR3aa: CASSLESPNQPQHF
CDR3nt: TGCGCCAGCAGCTTGGAGTCCCCAAATCAGCCCCAGCATTTT
d_gene: .
v_gene: TRBV5-1
j_gene: TRBJ1-5
len: 14
abundance: .

CDR3aa: CASSSSSGRAYNEQFF
CDR3nt: TGTGCCAGCAGCTCCTCAAGCGGGAGGGCCTACAATGAGCAGTTCTTC
d_gene: TRBD2
v_gene: TRBV28
j_gene: TRBJ2-1
len: 16
abundance: few

CDR3aa: CASSYPGEKLFF
CDR3nt: TGTGCCAGCAGTTACCCGGGTGAAAAACTGTTTTTT
d_gene: .
v_gene: TRBV6-5
j_gene: TRBJ1-4
len: 12
abundance: .

CDR3aa: CATSRESGLAGLYEQYF
CDR3nt: TGTGCCACCAGCAGAGAAAGTGGCCTAGCGGGCCTCTACGAGCAGTACTTC
d_gene: TRBD2
v_gene: TRBV15
j_gene: TRBJ2-7
len: 17
abundance: .

CDR3aa: CASRMLRGGAPSANVLTF
CDR3nt: TGTGCCAGTAGAATGCTCAGGGGTGGGGCCCCCTCTGCCAACGTCCTGACTTTC
d_gene: .
v_gene: TRBV19
j_gene: TRBJ2-6
len: 18
abundance: few

CDR3aa: CASSSGGGAYQETQYF
CDR3nt: TGTGCCAGCAGCTCCGGGGGCGGGGCGTACCAAGAGACCCAGTACTTC
d_gene: .
v_gene: TRBV7-9
j_gene: TRBJ2-5
len: 16
abundance: .

CDR3aa: CASSQDRNSKNIQYF
CDR3nt: TGTGCCAGCAGCCAAGATCGGAACAGTAAAAACATTCAGTACTTC
d_gene: .
v_gene: TRBV4-2
j_gene: TRBJ2-4
len: 15
abundance: .

CDR3aa: CASSSTGVGNQPQHF
CDR3nt: TGTGCCAGCAGTTCCACAGGGGTGGGGAATCAGCCCCAGCATTTT
d_gene: TRBD1
v_gene: TRBV6-1
j_gene: TRBJ1-5
len: 15
abundance: .

CDR3aa: CASSLAWGNEQFF
CDR3nt: TGCGCCAGCAGCTTGGCATGGGGTAATGAGCAGTTCTTC
d_gene: .
v_gene: TRBV5-1
j_gene: TRBJ2-1
len: 13
abundance: .

CDR3aa: CASSLDGTTNEKLFF
CDR3nt: TGTGCCAGCAGCTTAGATGGGACAACTAATGAAAAACTGTTTTTT
d_gene: .
v_gene: TRBV7-2
j_gene: TRBJ1-4
len: 15
abundance: .